This T cell receptor beta chain is drawn from a study of T cells in Graves' hyperthyroidism and ophthalmopathy. At the level of the study: The blood sample was taken at first diagnosis, before treatment began.

Cells are PBMCs isolated from 10 ml of fresh blood. Overall study results and limits: Ophthalmopathy stood apart from stable hyperthyroidism in a 13 V-J model. Median prediction lead before ophthalmopathy onset was around seven months with the model.

This clonotype showed up many times. Its antigen is unknown. Regions amplified from RNA transcripts were the TCR beta CDR3 regions. With the HTBI primer set, the TCR CDR3 went through a first round of RT-PCR. TCRdb reprocessed the multiplex PCR reads via MiXCR and lists one record per CDR3 protein. Of roughly 630,000 distinct CDR3 sequences listed, around 14% were seen once; the top ten hold roughly 6.6%. V lost 3 bases to trimming and J lost 7 bases, with 10 bases between them. CDR3 length: 12 amino acids. Germline V gene sequence: CDR1 DFQATT, CDR2 SNEGSKA (reference sequence). Sequencing was carried out using blood. This rearrangement joins TRBV20-1 to TRBJ2-1; no firm D call. The origin of this receptor is a woman in her thirties with Graves' hyperthyroidism. The CDR3 protein is CSARDEKNEQFF. The DNA for the CDR3 is TGCAGTGCTAGGGATGAAAAGAATGAGCAGTTCTTC.